A selection of T cell receptor beta chains follows, all from one sample in a study of OX40 agonist ivuxolimab in advanced cancers. Profiling relied on immunoSEQ multiplex PCR, and the TCRdb table lists in-frame clones only, not all of them. The sample records 65,000 to 80,000 clones, approximately 82% being singletons. The sample in question was CD4+ or CD8+ T cells sorted from blood, obtained in a trial of the OX40 agonist ivuxolimab. These TCRs come from an adult with an advanced solid tumor such as melanoma, head and neck, liver or kidney cancer. Both conserved end residues are part of each CDR3. A D gene is named only where the DNA matches it firmly. Size is omitted from some rows. Given values are once, few, many or a class for expanded clones.

TRBV30	NA	NA	TRBJ1-1	TGTGCCTGGAGTGTAGACAGCCGCACTGAAGCTTTCTTT	CAWSVDSRTEAFF
TRBV2	TRBD1	NA	TRBJ2-3	TGTGCCAGCAGTGGTGGGACAGGGCGGGATACGCAGTATTTT	CASSGGTGRDTQYF
TRBV29-1	TRBD2	NA	TRBJ2-3	TGCAGCGTTGTTCTGGGACTAGCGGACCCAGATACGCAGTATTTT	CSVVLGLADPDTQYF
TRBV4-1	NA	once	TRBJ1-5	TGCGCCAGCAGCCAAGGGTACGGAGAAAGGAGCAATCAGCCCCAGCATTTT	CASSQGYGERSNQPQHF
TRBV25-1	TRBD2	NA	TRBJ2-1	TGTGCCAGCAGTGACCCGGGACTAGCGGGGGGAGGGCAGTTCTTC	CASSDPGLAGGGQFF
TRBV19	TRBD1	few	TRBJ1-1	TGTGCCAGTAGTAAATACGGACAGGGGAGCGCTGAAGCTTTCTTT	CASSKYGQGSAEAFF
TRBV19	NA	NA	TRBJ2-3	TGTGCCAGTAGTCAATCGGGATACGGGACAGATACGCAGTATTTT	CASSQSGYGTDTQYF
TRBV7-2	NA	NA	TRBJ2-5	TGTGCCAGCAGTCCAAGGGGGTCGGAGACCCAGTACTTC	CASSPRGSETQYF
TRBV28	NA	NA	TRBJ1-5	TGTGCCAGCAGTTTAGAAGGGCCGCATCAGCCCCAGCATTTT	CASSLEGPHQPQHF
TRBV28	NA	NA	TRBJ2-7	TGTGCCAGCTCGACACCGGGGAAGGGGAGCCATCCCGAGCAGTACTTC	CASSTPGKGSHPEQYF
TRBV7-2	NA	NA	TRBJ2-7	TGTGCCAGCAGCTTAGAGGTTACCTACGAGCAGTACTTC	CASSLEVTYEQYF
TRBV19	NA	NA	TRBJ2-6	TGTGCCAGTAGTCCAGCTGGGGCCAACGTCCTGACTTTC	CASSPAGANVLTF
TRBV30	TRBD1	NA	TRBJ1-3	TGTGCCTGCGAGGGGGCCAGCTCTGGAAACACCATATATTTT	CACEGASSGNTIYF
TRBV19	TRBD1	few	TRBJ1-2	TGTGCCAGTACGATTACCGGGACAGGGGGCCGTCACGGCTACACCTTC	CASTITGTGGRHGYTF
TRBV29-1	TRBD1	NA	TRBJ2-5	TGCAGCGTTGGGCAAAGAGGGACAGGGGGCCAAGAGACCCAGTACTTC	CSVGQRGTGGQETQYF
TRBV18	NA	NA	TRBJ1-3	TGTGCCAGCTCACCCGGAGTTTCTGGAAACACCATATATTTT	CASSPGVSGNTIYF
TRBV5-5	NA	NA	TRBJ1-5	TGTGCCAGCAGCTTGTTAGGGTCGGATCAGCCCCAGCATTTT	CASSLLGSDQPQHF
TRBV5-1	NA	once	TRBJ2-7	TGCGCCAGCAGCTCTGGCGACTTCTACGAGCAGTACTTC	CASSSGDFYEQYF
TRBV2	TRBD2	NA	TRBJ2-3	TGTGCCAGCGGGGGGCGAGCGGGGGAAACAGATACGCAGTATTTT	CASGGRAGETDTQYF
TRBV5-1	TRBD1	many	TRBJ1-2	TGCGCCAGCAGCTTGGGACAGGGAGAGATAGACACCTTC	CASSLGQGEIDTF
TRBV27	NA	NA	TRBJ2-1	TGTGCCAGCAGTTTACAGGGACGAGTGGAGCAGTTCTTC	CASSLQGRVEQFF
TRBV6-6	NA	NA	TRBJ1-4	TGTGCCAGCAGGGGGGACTATTTCGGTGAAAAACTGTTTTTT	CASRGDYFGEKLFF
TRBV5-1	TRBD1	NA	TRBJ1-5	TGCGCCAGCAGCTTGGGGGGACAGGAACATCAGCCCCAGCATTTT	CASSLGGQEHQPQHF
TRBV28	NA	NA	TRBJ2-5	TGTGCCAGCAGTTTGTTTGAGGGGTTGGAGACCCAGTACTTC	CASSLFEGLETQYF
TRBV29-1	NA	NA	TRBJ1-1	TGCAGCGTTGGAGACTTGAACACTGAAGCTTTCTTT	CSVGDLNTEAFF
TRBV2	TRBD1	NA	TRBJ1-4	TGTGCCAGCAGGGGGGGTTGGGACAGGGGAGCAAAACTGTTTTTT	CASRGGWDRGAKLFF
TRBV7-2	NA	few	TRBJ2-1	TGTGCCAGCAGCTTAGGCCTAGAAAGGTTCTTC	CASSLGLERFF
TRBV28	NA	NA	TRBJ1-2	TGTGCCAGCAGGACTGCCCCCGGACAGAGCAATGGCTACACCTTC	CASRTAPGQSNGYTF
TRBV30	TRBD2	NA	TRBJ2-7	TGTGCCTGGAGTAGGAGTAGCGGGAGAGACCTGTACTTC	CAWSRSSGRDLYF
TRBV4-3	TRBD2	few	TRBJ2-7	TGCGCCAGCAGCCAAGATTTAGCGGGAGGGTCCTACGAGCAGTACTTC	CASSQDLAGGSYEQYF
TRBV7-9	NA	NA	TRBJ1-2	TGTGCCAGCAGCTTAGCGGGCAGCGACGAAACCTATGGCTACACCTTC	CASSLAGSDETYGYTF
TRBV9	TRBD1	few	TRBJ1-3	TGTGCCAGCAGCCCGGACACAGGGGGGTCTGGAAACACCATATATTTT	CASSPDTGGSGNTIYF
TRBV7-6	NA	NA	TRBJ1-3	TGTGCCAGCAGCCGATTCGCGGCTGACGCCTCTGGAAACACCATATATTTT	CASSRFAADASGNTIYF
TRBV7-2	TRBD1	NA	TRBJ1-6	TGTGCCAGCAGCCCTGGGACAGGGGGCAATTCACCCCTCCACTTT	CASSPGTGGNSPLHF
TRBV5-1	NA	NA	TRBJ2-5	TGCGCCAGCAGCTTGGCCGGGACCCAAGAGACCCAGTACTTC	CASSLAGTQETQYF
TRBV7-2	TRBD2	NA	TRBJ2-5	TGTGCCAGCAGCTTAGGGCTAGCGGGAGGACAAGAGACCCAGTACTTC	CASSLGLAGGQETQYF